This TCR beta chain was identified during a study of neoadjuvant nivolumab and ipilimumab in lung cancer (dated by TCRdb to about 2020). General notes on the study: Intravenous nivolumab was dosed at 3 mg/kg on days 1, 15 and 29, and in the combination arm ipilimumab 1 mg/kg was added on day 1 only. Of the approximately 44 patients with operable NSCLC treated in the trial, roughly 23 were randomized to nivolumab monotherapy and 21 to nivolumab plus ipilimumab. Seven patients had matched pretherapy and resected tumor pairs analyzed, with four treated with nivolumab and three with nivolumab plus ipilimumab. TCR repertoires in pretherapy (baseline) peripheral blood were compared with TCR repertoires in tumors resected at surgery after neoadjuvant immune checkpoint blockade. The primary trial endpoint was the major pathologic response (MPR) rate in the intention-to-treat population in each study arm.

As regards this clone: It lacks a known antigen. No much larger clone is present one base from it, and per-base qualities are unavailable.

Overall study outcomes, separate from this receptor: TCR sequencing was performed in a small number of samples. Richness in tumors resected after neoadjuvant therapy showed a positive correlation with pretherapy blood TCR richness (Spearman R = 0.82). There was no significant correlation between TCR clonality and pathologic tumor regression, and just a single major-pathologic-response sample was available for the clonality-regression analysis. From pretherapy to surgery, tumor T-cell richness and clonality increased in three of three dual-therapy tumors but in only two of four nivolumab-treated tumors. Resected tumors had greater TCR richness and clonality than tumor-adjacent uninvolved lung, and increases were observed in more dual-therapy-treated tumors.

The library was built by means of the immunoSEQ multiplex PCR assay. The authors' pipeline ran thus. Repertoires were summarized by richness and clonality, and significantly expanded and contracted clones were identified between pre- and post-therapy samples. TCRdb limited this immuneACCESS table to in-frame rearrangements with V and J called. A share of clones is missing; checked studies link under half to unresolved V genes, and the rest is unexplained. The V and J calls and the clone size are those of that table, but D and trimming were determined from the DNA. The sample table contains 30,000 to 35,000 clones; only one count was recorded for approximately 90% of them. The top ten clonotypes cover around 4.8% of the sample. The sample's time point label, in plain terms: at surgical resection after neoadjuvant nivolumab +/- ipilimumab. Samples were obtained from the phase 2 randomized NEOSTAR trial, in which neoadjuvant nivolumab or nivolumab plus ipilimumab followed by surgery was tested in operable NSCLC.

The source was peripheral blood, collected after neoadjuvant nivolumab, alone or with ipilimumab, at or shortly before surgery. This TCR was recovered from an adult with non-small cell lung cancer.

The DNA is TGCAGCGTTTGGGGACAGGGGGCCCGCAATGAGCAGTTCTTC. It translates to CSVWGQGARNEQFF. The V and J segments used are TRBV29-1 and TRBJ2-1; TRBD1 fits 12 bases in the junction. The junction shows trimming of 5 bases on V and 6 bases on J, and the gene matches do not reach 5 bases of it. The CDR3 measures 14 amino acids from cysteine to phenylalanine. The retained sequence is limited to the CDR3, 42 bases, with the frame set at the first base. In the germline V gene, CDR1 corresponds to SQVTM and CDR2 to ANQGSEA.